The 17 T cell receptor beta chains given below trace back to one sample, sequenced in a study of cytomegalovirus exposure and HLA in healthy donors. The PCR used 60 Vbeta and 13 Jbeta primers. The table came from immunoSEQ multiplex PCR; TCRdb's copy has only in-frame clones and leaves some out. Found here are 100,000 to 150,000 clones, 74% of them singletons; the top ten hold under 4.5%. Source material: PBMCs. These receptors all come from a middle-aged man in good health and CMV-seropositive.

This clone has only a few counts. The chain joins TRBV27 to TRBJ1-4; D call uncertain. The CDR3 contains 15 residues. Trimming pared 3 bases from V and 0 bases from J, leaving 8 bases between. Germline V gene lookup returns CDR1 MNHEY and CDR2 SMNVEV (reference sequence). CDR3: CASSFMLATNEKLFF. As DNA, the CDR3 is TGTGCCAGCAGTTTTATGCTAGCAACTAATGAAAAACTGTTTTTT.

The V and J genes are TRBV19 and TRBJ1-5; a weak D match, TRBD1 (6 bases). With 6 bases removed from V and 0 bases from J, the gap between germline ends came to 9 bases. Germline loops: CDR1 LNHDA, CDR2 SQIVND (reference sequence). There are 14 residues in the CDR3. The CDR3 spells CASRGQTSNQPQHF. As DNA, the CDR3 is TGTGCCAGTAGAGGACAGACTAGCAATCAGCCCCAGCATTTT.

The chain couples TRBV6-5 to TRBJ1-5; D is unresolved. Trimming removed 7 bases at V and 0 bases at J, with 10 bases between. The CDR3 sequence is 14 residues long. Looked up from germline, CDR1 is MNHEY and CDR2 is SVGAGI. CDR3 in DNA: TGTGCCAGCAACGAGGGTTATAGCAATCAGCCCCAGCATTTT. This gives the protein CASNEGYSNQPQHF.

The genes are TRBV7-3 and TRBJ2-2; 11 bases line up with TRBD2. The V gene end was trimmed by 3 bases and the J gene end by 1 base; junction bases not matched to a gene: 4. The germline V gene has CDR1 SGHTA and CDR2 FQGTGA. This CDR3 has 17 residues. The CDR3 nucleotides read TGTGCCAGCAGCTTTCCTGGACTAGCGGGGAACACCGGGGAGCTGTTTTTT. It yields the protein CASSFPGLAGNTGELFF.

The rearrangement links TRBV27 to TRBJ2-5; tentatively, D is TRBD1 (5 bases). CDR1 is MNHEY, CDR2 SMNVEV, per germline (reference sequence). The CDR3 is 15 amino acids. V lost 7 bases and J 3 bases, leaving 18 bases between the germline ends. CDR3: CASKLGAAVEETQYF. The CDR3 nucleotides read TGTGCCAGCAAACTTGGGGCGGCAGTGGAAGAGACCCAGTACTTC.

This chain uses TRBV7-2 with TRBJ1-4; D is ambiguous. This CDR3 has 15 amino acids. Germline CDR1 reads SGHTA; CDR2 reads FQGNSA. V was shortened by 2 bases and J by 4 bases, with 11 bases between the two germline ends. The CDR3 DNA follows: TGTGCCAGCAGCTTAAAGCTTGCGGGTAATGAAAAACTGTTTTTT. This codes for CASSLKLAGNEKLFF.

In this sample, this clone turned up once. The gene calls are TRBV11-2 and TRBJ2-7; D not certain. This CDR3 comprises 12 residues. CDR1 SGHAT and CDR2 FQNNGV come from the germline V gene. The V end lost 0 bases, the J end lost 9 bases, and 9 bases lay between the germline ends. This chain's CDR3 is CASSLDGPGQYF. The CDR3 DNA sequence: TGTGCCAGCAGCTTAGATGGTCCAGGGCAGTACTTC. Looking up the rest from reference TRBV11-2 and TRBJ2-7 gives the full variable domain: EAGVAQSPRYKIIEKRQSVAFWCNPISGHATLYWYQQILGQGPKLLIQFQNNGVVDDSQLPKDRFSAERLKGVDSTLKIQPAKLEDSAVYLCASSLDGPGQYFGPGTRLTVT.

J is TRBJ2-7 and V is TRBV15, with 7 bases fitting TRBD2. CDR3 length equals 14 residues. The junction had 3 bases not matched to a gene; V was cut back by 4 bases and J by 0 bases. The germline gives CDR1 LNHNV, CDR2 YYDKDF (reference sequence). CDR3 sequence: CATSKGGSSYEQYF. The CDR3, as DNA: TGTGCCACCAGCAAGGGCGGGAGCTCCTACGAGCAGTACTTC.

Only a few counts were recorded for this clone. V is TRBV6-4 and J is TRBJ2-1; D is unclear. CDR3 length: 16 amino acids. The V end lost 0 bases, the J end lost 5 bases, and 14 bases lay between the germline ends. Germline V gene lookup returns CDR1 MRHNA and CDR2 SNTAGT. DNA for the CDR3: TGTGCCAGCAGTGACTCGCCGGAGAGACGAGACAATGAGCAGTTCTTC. Amino acids: CASSDSPERRDNEQFF.

On this clone: At the DNA level, this CDR3 is encoded by other sequences in the same sample as well. The gene calls are TRBV28 and TRBJ1-5; 8 bases fit TRBD1. The ends lost 8 bases at V and 3 bases at J; junction bases unmatched: 3. Germline V gene sequence: CDR1 MDHEN, CDR2 SYDVKM. The CDR3 sequence is 13 residues long. Here the CDR3 reads CASSDRANQPQHF. CDR3 DNA: TGTGCCAGCTCGGACAGGGCCAATCAGCCCCAGCATTTT. Variable domain in full (rest from reference TRBV28 and TRBJ1-5): DVKVTQSSRYLVKRTGEKVFLECVQDMDHENMFWYRQDPGLGLRLIYFSYDVKMKEKGDIPEGYSVSREKKERFSLILESASTNQTSMYLCASSDRANQPQHFGDGTRLSIL.

This chain joins TRBV6-7 and TRBJ1-5; no clear D gene. TRBV6-7 is an ORF, and what it does is uncertain. Trimming stripped 7 bases from V and 7 bases from J, with 14 bases between. This CDR3 has 13 amino acids. CDR3 amino acids: CASNDVPGQPQHF. In DNA, the CDR3 is TGTGCCAGCAACGACGTACCGGGGCAGCCCCAGCATTTT.

The gene calls are TRBV5-5 and TRBJ2-2; a possible D gene is TRBD2 (5 bases). Trimming cost V 2 bases and J 5 bases, with 10 bases left between them. This CDR3 comprises 14 residues. The germline V gene encodes CDR1 SGHKS and CDR2 YYEKEE (reference sequence). CDR3 protein: CASSLGLLTGELFF. The CDR3 DNA follows: TGTGCCAGCAGCTTAGGACTGCTAACCGGGGAGCTGTTTTTT.

V gene TRBV7-2 combines with J gene TRBJ2-7; 9 bases fit TRBD2. The CDR3 extends over 18 amino acids. Germline CDR1 reads SGHTA; CDR2 reads FQGNSA. Unmatched junction bases numbered 19, after V lost 4 bases and J lost 6 bases. The CDR3 region has the DNA TGTGCCAGCAGCTCCCGTGTGGTTGGGGCGGGAGGGTCGGCCGAGCAGTACTTC. Translation gives CASSSRVVGAGGSAEQYF.

With regard to this clone: Within the sample, other DNA sequences also encode this same CDR3. The chain uses TRBV14 and TRBJ2-7, with D unclear. The CDR3 spans 11 residues. CDR1 and CDR2 from the germline V gene are SGHDN and FVKESK. Between the trimmed V and J ends, which lost 2 bases and 3 bases, there was a span of 2 bases. Written as DNA, the CDR3 is TGTGCCAGCAGCCAACTCTACGAGCAGTACTTC. This gives the protein CASSQLYEQYF.

The chain is built from TRBV30 and TRBJ1-1, with TRBD1 as a possible D gene (5 bases). This CDR3 is 13 amino acids long. Per the germline V gene, CDR1 is GTSNPN and CDR2 is SVGIG (reference sequence). V lost 4 bases to trimming and J lost 4 bases, with 13 bases between them. The CDR3 reads CAWTGSGSTEAFF. CDR3 in DNA: TGTGCCTGGACAGGGTCTGGGTCCACTGAAGCTTTCTTT.

The chain joins TRBV7-3 to TRBJ2-5, with 9 positions matching TRBD2. The CDR3 covers 13 residues. V lost 4 bases, J lost 5 bases, and 2 bases stayed unmatched. Germline CDR1 is SGHTA and CDR2 is FQGTGA. The CDR3 sequence: CASSSSGDETQYF. The CDR3 nucleotides read TGTGCCAGCAGCTCTAGCGGGGATGAGACCCAGTACTTC.

The chain links TRBV29-1 to TRBJ1-2, with D possibly being TRBD1 (6 bases). This CDR3 has 14 residues. Between the trimmed V and J ends, which lost 1 base and 7 bases, there was a span of 16 bases. Germline V gene data show CDR1 as SQVTM and CDR2 as ANQGSEA. The CDR3 DNA reads TGCAGCGTTGAAGCGGGACAAGGGGTGGGTGGCTACACCTTC. Translating it yields CSVEAGQGVGGYTF.